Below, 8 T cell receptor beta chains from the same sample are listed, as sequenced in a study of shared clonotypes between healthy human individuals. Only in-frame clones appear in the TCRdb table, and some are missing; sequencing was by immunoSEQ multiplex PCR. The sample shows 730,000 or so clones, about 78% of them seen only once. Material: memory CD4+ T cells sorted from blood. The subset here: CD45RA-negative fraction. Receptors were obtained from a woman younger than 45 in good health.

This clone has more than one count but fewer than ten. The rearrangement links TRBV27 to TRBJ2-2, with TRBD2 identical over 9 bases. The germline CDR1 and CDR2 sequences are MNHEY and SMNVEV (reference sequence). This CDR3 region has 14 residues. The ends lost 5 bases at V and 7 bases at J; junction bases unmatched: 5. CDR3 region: CASSMREGFGELFF. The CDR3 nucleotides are TGTGCCAGCAGTATGCGGGAGGGCTTCGGGGAGCTGTTTTTT.

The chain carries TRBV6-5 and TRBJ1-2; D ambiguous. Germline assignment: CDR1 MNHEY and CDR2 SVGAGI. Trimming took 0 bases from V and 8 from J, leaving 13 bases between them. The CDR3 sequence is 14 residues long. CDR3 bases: TGTGCCAGCAGTTACTCAGGGATTAAGGACGGCTACACCTTC. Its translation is CASSYSGIKDGYTF.

CDR3 sequence (DNA): TGTGCCAGCAGCTCTTTGACAGAGATTAGCAATCAGCCCCAGCATTTT. As protein: CASSSLTEISNQPQHF. This chain uses TRBV28 with TRBJ1-5; a possible D gene is TRBD1 (5 bases). Trimming left V 6 bases short and J 0 bases short, with 15 bases between. The CDR3 spans 16 residues. From germline, CDR1 is MDHEN and CDR2 SYDVKM. Looking up the rest from reference TRBV28 and TRBJ1-5 gives the full variable domain: DVKVTQSSRYLVKRTGEKVFLECVQDMDHENMFWYRQDPGLGLRLIYFSYDVKMKEKGDIPEGYSVSREKKERFSLILESASTNQTSMYLCASSSLTEISNQPQHFGDGTRLSIL.

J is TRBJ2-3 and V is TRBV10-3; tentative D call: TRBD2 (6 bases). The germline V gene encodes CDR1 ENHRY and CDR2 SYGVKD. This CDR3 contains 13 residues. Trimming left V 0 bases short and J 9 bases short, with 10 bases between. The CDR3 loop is CAISESAGSTQYF. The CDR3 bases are TGTGCCATCAGTGAGTCCGCGGGGAGCACGCAGTATTTT.

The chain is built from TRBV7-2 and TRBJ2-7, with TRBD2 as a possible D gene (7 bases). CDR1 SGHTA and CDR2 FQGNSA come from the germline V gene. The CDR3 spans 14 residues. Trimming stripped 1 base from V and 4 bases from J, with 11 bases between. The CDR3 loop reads CASSLVRGPYEQYF. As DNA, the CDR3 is TGTGCCAGCAGCTTAGTGCGGGGGCCATACGAGCAGTACTTC. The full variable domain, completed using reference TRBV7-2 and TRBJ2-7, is GAGVSQSPSNKVTEKGKDVELRCDPISGHTALYWYRQSLGQGLEFLIYFQGNSAPDKSGLPSDRFSAERTGGSVSTLTIQRTQQEDSAVYLCASSLVRGPYEQYFGPGTRLTVT.

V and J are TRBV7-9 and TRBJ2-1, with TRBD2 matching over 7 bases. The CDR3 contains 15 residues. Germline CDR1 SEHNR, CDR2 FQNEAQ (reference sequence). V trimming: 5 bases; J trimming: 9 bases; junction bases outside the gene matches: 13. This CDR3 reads CASSPSGGSNGEQFF. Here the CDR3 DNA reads TGTGCCAGCAGCCCATCGGGCGGGAGCAACGGTGAGCAGTTCTTC.

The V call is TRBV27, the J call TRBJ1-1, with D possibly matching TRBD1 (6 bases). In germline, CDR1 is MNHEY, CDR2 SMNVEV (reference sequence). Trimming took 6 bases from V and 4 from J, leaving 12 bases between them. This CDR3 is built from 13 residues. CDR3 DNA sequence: TGTGCCAGCAGACGGACAGAGGCCACTGAAGCTTTCTTT. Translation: CASRRTEATEAFF.

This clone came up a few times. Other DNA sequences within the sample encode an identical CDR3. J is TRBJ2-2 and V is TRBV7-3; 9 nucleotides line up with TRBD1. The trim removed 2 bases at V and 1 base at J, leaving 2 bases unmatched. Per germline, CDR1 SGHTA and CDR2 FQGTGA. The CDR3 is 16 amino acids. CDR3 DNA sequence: TGTGCCAGCAGCTTAGGGGGACAGGGGAACACCGGGGAGCTGTTTTTT. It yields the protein CASSLGGQGNTGELFF.